A single sample gave rise to the 12 T cell receptor beta chains below, sequenced in a study of cytomegalovirus exposure and HLA in healthy donors. 13 Jbeta primers and 60 Vbeta primers were used for the PCR. Clones were sequenced by immunoSEQ multiplex PCR, and TCRdb holds only the in-frame ones, with some missing. In the table there are hundreds of thousands of clones, approximately 90% of which are singletons. The sample consisted of PBMCs. All receptors come from a young woman in good health and CMV-seronegative.

The rearrangement links TRBV5-1 to TRBJ2-7; perhaps TRBD2 as D (6 bases). V gave up 0 bases and J gave up 3 bases, with 13 bases separating them. The germline gives CDR1 SGHRS, CDR2 YFSETQ. This CDR3 comprises 15 residues. Here the CDR3 DNA reads TGCGCCAGCAGCTTGGGTGCCGGGGGAGGCTACGAGCAGTACTTC. Its protein is CASSLGAGGGYEQYF.

The V call is TRBV9, the J call TRBJ2-5; D call uncertain. This CDR3 comprises 13 residues. Trimming took 4 bases from V and 0 from J, leaving 7 bases between them. CDR1 is SGDLS, CDR2 YYNGEE, per germline. The CDR3 region has the DNA TGTGCCAGCAGCCCCGGGTACCAAGAGACCCAGTACTTC. It codes for CASSPGYQETQYF.

The chain uses TRBV28 and TRBJ1-5; 8 bases fit TRBD1. The V gene end was trimmed by 6 bases and the J gene end by 0 bases; junction bases not matched to a gene: 4. The CDR3 sequence is 15 residues long. The germline gives CDR1 MDHEN, CDR2 SYDVKM. CDR3 in DNA: TGTGCCAGCAGCCAGACAGGGGCTAGCAATCAGCCCCAGCATTTT. It is translated as CASSQTGASNQPQHF.

The chain couples TRBV11-2 to TRBJ2-7, with D perhaps TRBD2 (6 bases). Germline V CDR1 and CDR2: SGHAT, FQNNGV. The CDR3 consists of 17 residues. Trimming pared 1 base from V and 0 bases from J, leaving 16 bases between. CDR3 sequence (DNA): TGTGCCAGCAGCTTAGTGCCGGGCGGGGCCTTCTCCTACGAGCAGTACTTC. Amino acid sequence: CASSLVPGGAFSYEQYF.

This clone was detected once. The J gene is TRBJ1-4, the V gene TRBV4-1, with TRBD1 matching over 7 bases. The CDR3 loop spans 17 amino acids. V shed 3 bases, J shed 3 bases, and the junction held 10 bases outside the gene matches. Germline V CDR1 and CDR2: MGHRA, YSYEKL. The CDR3 loop reads CASSHEGHGTANEKLFF. The CDR3 DNA reads TGCGCCAGCAGCCACGAGGGCCACGGGACAGCTAATGAAAAACTGTTTTTT.

This clone was recorded a few times. For the CDR3, the DNA is TGTGCCAGTAGCCTAACCGGGACTTCCAGTGAGCAGTTCTTC. This encodes CASSLTGTSSEQFF. The J gene is TRBJ2-1, the V gene TRBV19; weak D call: TRBD2 (6 bases). The V gene's germline CDR1 is LNHDA and CDR2 SQIVND (reference sequence). The CDR3 spans 14 residues. V dropped 6 bases and J dropped 9 bases, with 18 bases sitting between them.

The J gene is TRBJ2-1, the V gene TRBV10-1; 10 positions match TRBD1. Trimming removed 0 bases from V and 7 bases from J; junction bases left unmatched: 9. The CDR3 covers 17 residues. CDR1 WNHNN and CDR2 SYGVQD come from the germline V gene (reference sequence). The CDR3 nucleotides are TGCGCCAGCAGTGAGTCTACGGGACAGGGGATCTTGAATGAGCAGTTCTTC. This sequence encodes CASSESTGQGILNEQFF.

This clone has just one count. V gene TRBV23-1 combines with J gene TRBJ1-1; no definite D call. TRBV23-1 is filed as an ORF, its function uncertain. The CDR3 sequence is 16 residues long. The V gene lost 2 bases and the J gene lost 2 bases, with 15 bases spanning the gap. The CDR3 DNA follows: TGCGCCAGCAGTCAAACGGGCCGGGAATTTAACACTGAAGCTTTCTTT. Amino acids: CASSQTGREFNTEAFF.

This clone has more than one count but fewer than ten. The chain links TRBV5-6 to TRBJ1-1; TRBD1 might be the D (5 bases). Trimming shortened V by 4 bases and J by 4 bases, and 11 bases separated the two germline ends. The CDR3 runs 13 residues. Germline CDR1 SGHDT, CDR2 YYEEEE. CDR3 in amino acids: CASSPGRSTEAFF. In nucleotides, the CDR3 is TGTGCCAGCAGCCCAGGGAGGAGCACTGAAGCTTTCTTT. The whole variable domain, remainder taken from reference TRBV5-6 and TRBJ1-1, is DAGVTQSPTHLIKTRGQQVTLRCSPKSGHDTVSWYQQALGQGPQFIFQYYEEEERQRGNFPDRFSGHQFPNYSSELNVNALLLGDSALYLCASSPGRSTEAFFGQGTRLTVV.

The genes are TRBV19 and TRBJ2-2, with 10 bases that match TRBD1. CDR3 length: 17 amino acids. After removal of 5 bases from V and 2 bases from J, the junction contained 8 bases not matched to a gene. Per the germline V gene, CDR1 is LNHDA and CDR2 is SQIVND (reference sequence). CDR3 sequence reads: CASSLWDRGQNTGELFF. For the CDR3, the DNA is TGTGCCAGTAGTCTATGGGACAGGGGACAAAACACCGGGGAGCTGTTTTTT.

The chain carries TRBV9 and TRBJ2-3; D possibly corresponds to TRBD2 (6 bases). Germline V gene sequence: CDR1 SGDLS, CDR2 YYNGEE. The CDR3 consists of 15 residues. The V end was cut by 3 bases, the J end by 2 bases, with 13 bases between. CDR3 protein: CASSGSGPNTDTQYF. The CDR3 bases are TGTGCCAGCAGCGGGAGCGGGCCTAACACAGATACGCAGTATTTT. The full variable domain, completed using reference TRBV9 and TRBJ2-3, is DSGVTQTPKHLITATGQRVTLRCSPRSGDLSVYWYQQSLDQGLQFLIQYYNGEERAKGNILERFSAQQFPDLHSELNLSSLELGDSALYFCASSGSGPNTDTQYFGPGTRLTVL.

This sequence joins TRBV30 and TRBJ1-6; D possibly corresponds to TRBD1 (5 bases). The CDR3 length is 12 residues. The V gene's germline CDR1 is GTSNPN and CDR2 SVGIG (reference sequence). Between the trimmed V and J ends, which lost 3 bases and 10 bases, there was a span of 10 bases. DNA of the CDR3: TGTGCCTGGAGAACAGGTCGGTCACCCCTCCACTTT. Translation gives CAWRTGRSPLHF.